The 21 T cell receptor beta chains presented below share a single source sample, sequenced in a study of T cell responses to AZD1222 COVID-19 vaccine. Profiled with immunoSEQ multiplex PCR; TCRdb holds only in-frame clones, not every one. The profile covers more than 100,000 clones, with around 90% appearing a single time and 1% to 1.5% taken by the ten largest. The sample was peripheral blood, taken on day 0 of AZD1222 vaccination. These receptors originate from an adult in good health.

The rearrangement links TRBV6-5 to TRBJ1-6; 9 positions match TRBD1. J gave up 9 bases and V 4 bases, and 10 bases lay outside the gene matches. The CDR3 covers 16 residues. From germline, CDR1 is MNHEY and CDR2 SVGAGI. The CDR3 loop is CASSSRAGQGSSPLHF. In DNA, the CDR3 is TGTGCCAGCAGTTCCCGGGCGGGACAGGGCTCTTCACCCCTCCACTTT.

This clone came up a few times. V is TRBV6-4 and J is TRBJ1-1; D ambiguous. The V gene lost 5 bases and the J gene lost 6 bases, with 16 bases spanning the gap. The germline V gene encodes CDR1 MRHNA and CDR2 SNTAGT. The CDR3 has 14 residues. DNA of the CDR3: TGTGCCAGCAGTCCCGGGCCTGCCGCGGCTGAAGCTTTCTTT. Protein: CASSPGPAAAEAFF.

The chain joins TRBV10-2 to TRBJ2-7; 9 nucleotides agree with TRBD2. Germline V gene lookup returns CDR1 WSHSY and CDR2 SAAADI. V was pared by 8 bases and J by 4 bases, with 6 bases of the junction left unmatched. CDR3 length: 13 residues. CDR3 sequence: CASGAGGEYEQYF. CDR3 DNA: TGCGCCAGCGGAGCGGGGGGCGAGTACGAGCAGTACTTC.

The J gene is TRBJ2-5, the V gene TRBV6-5, with D tentatively TRBD1 (5 bases). Trimming took off 2 bases at V and 0 bases at J, with 13 bases between the two ends. The length of the CDR3 is 16 residues. Germline CDR1 reads MNHEY; CDR2 reads SVGAGI. CDR3 DNA sequence: TGTGCCAGCAGTTACCCGACAGCTACATACCAAGAGACCCAGTACTTC. As protein: CASSYPTATYQETQYF.

In this sample, this clone turned up a few times. The rearrangement links TRBV19 to TRBJ1-2, with D possibly matching TRBD1 (5 bases). The germline V gene has CDR1 LNHDA and CDR2 SQIVND (reference sequence). The CDR3 loop spans 12 amino acids. V lost 2 bases to trimming and J lost 5 bases, with 6 bases between them. Written as DNA, the CDR3 is TGTGCCAGTAGTATACAGGGTTATGGCTACACCTTC. It specifies CASSIQGYGYTF.

V is TRBV9 and J is TRBJ1-1; 7 positions agree with TRBD1. The CDR3 has 14 amino acids. V shed 0 bases, J shed 6 bases, and the junction held 5 bases outside the gene matches. Per the germline V gene, CDR1 is SGDLS and CDR2 is YYNGEE. The CDR3, as DNA: TGTGCCAGCAGCGTAGAGGGGGCGTTCTCTGAAGCTTTCTTT. It translates to CASSVEGAFSEAFF.

This sequence joins TRBV27 and TRBJ2-3; 7 bases match TRBD1. Germline values: CDR1 MNHEY, CDR2 SMNVEV (reference sequence). Losses at the gene ends were 3 bases for V and 3 bases for J; bases not matched to a gene: 12. This CDR3 spans 17 amino acids. For the CDR3, the DNA is TGTGCCAGCAGTTTCTTGGACAGGATGGATTGGACAGATACGCAGTATTTT. Its protein product is CASSFLDRMDWTDTQYF.

The chain joins TRBV7-9 to TRBJ1-2, with 7 positions matching TRBD1. The ends lost 6 bases at V and 3 bases at J; junction bases unmatched: 16. The CDR3 loop spans 17 amino acids. Germline CDR1 is SEHNR and CDR2 is FQNEAQ (reference sequence). The CDR3 DNA sequence: TGTGCCAGCAGTTCAGACCCAACAGGGGTGGAGTACTATGGCTACACCTTC. It translates to CASSSDPTGVEYYGYTF. Full variable domain (missing parts from reference TRBV7-9 and TRBJ1-2): DTGVSQNPRHKITKRGQNVTFRCDPISEHNRLYWYRQTLGQGPEFLTYFQNEAQLEKSRLLSDRFSAERPKGSFSTLEIQRTEQGDSAMYLCASSSDPTGVEYYGYTFGSGTRLTVV.

The rearrangement joins TRBV6-5 to TRBJ1-1; tentative D call: TRBD1 (5 bases). V was cut by 4 bases and J by 6 bases, with 15 bases left in between. The CDR3 is 14 residues long. The germline V gene encodes CDR1 MNHEY and CDR2 SVGAGI. The DNA for the CDR3 is TGTGCCAGCAGTTGGGGGAGTGTGGGGGCTGAAGCTTTCTTT. Translated: CASSWGSVGAEAFF.

The chain carries TRBV5-4 and TRBJ1-2, with D possibly being TRBD1 (6 bases). The germline CDR1 and CDR2 sequences are SGHNT and YYREEE (reference sequence). With 4 bases removed from V and 6 bases from J, the gap between germline ends came to 19 bases. The CDR3 spans 15 residues. The DNA for the CDR3 is TGTGCCAGCAGCAAGGGGGGGGCGAGTCGGGATGGCTACACCTTC. It translates to CASSKGGASRDGYTF.

J is TRBJ1-2 and V is TRBV6-4; 8 bases line up with TRBD1. Germline-derived CDR1 and CDR2 are MRHNA and SNTAGT. With V trimmed by 1 base and J by 8 bases, 6 bases remained unmatched. The CDR3 loop spans 14 amino acids. The CDR3 nucleotides are TGTGCCAGCAGTGACTTTCAGGGGGCCGGCGGCTACACCTTC. Amino acids: CASSDFQGAGGYTF.

This clone was seen a single time. The CDR3 reads CAVGKGGTDTQYF. DNA for the CDR3: TGTGCCGTAGGGAAAGGCGGCACAGATACGCAGTATTTT. This chain connects TRBV18 to TRBJ2-3, with D uncertain. The CDR3 contains 13 residues. V gave up 11 bases and J gave up 1 base, with 13 bases separating them. Germline CDR1 reads KGHSH; CDR2 reads LQKENI.

This clone was detected only once. This chain connects TRBV15 to TRBJ2-2, with 8 nucleotides matching TRBD2. The CDR3 sequence is 22 residues long. With V trimmed by 2 bases and J by 5 bases, 25 bases remained unmatched. Germline V gene lookup returns CDR1 LNHNV and CDR2 YYDKDF (reference sequence). CDR3 nucleotides: TGTGCCACCAGCAGACCCCGGGGGGGCTGGGACCAGCGGGGTGGAGGAACCGGGGAGCTGTTTTTT. It is translated as CATSRPRGGWDQRGGGTGELFF. Full variable domain (missing parts from reference TRBV15 and TRBJ2-2): DAMVIQNPRYQVTQFGKPVTLSCSQTLNHNVMYWYQQKSSQAPKLLFHYYDKDFNNEADTPDNFQSRRPNTSFCFLDIRSPGLGDTAMYLCATSRPRGGWDQRGGGTGELFFGEGSRLTVL.

The chain is built from TRBV5-1 and TRBJ2-3; maybe TRBD1 (6 bases). Trimming removed 4 bases from V and 2 bases from J, with 11 bases in between. This CDR3 is built from 14 residues. Per germline, CDR1 SGHRS and CDR2 YFSETQ. This CDR3 is CASSVDSSTDTQYF. CDR3 nucleotide sequence: TGCGCCAGCAGCGTGGACAGCTCCACAGATACGCAGTATTTT.

V usage is TRBV19 and J usage is TRBJ1-2, with D unclear. Per germline, CDR1 LNHDA and CDR2 SQIVND (reference sequence). The CDR3 has 10 amino acids. Between the trimmed V and J ends, which lost 7 bases and 8 bases, there was a span of 8 bases. The CDR3 spells CASKETGYTF. In nucleotides, the CDR3 is TGTGCCAGTAAAGAAACAGGCTACACCTTC.

V usage is TRBV30 and J usage is TRBJ1-6; no clear D gene. The V end was cut by 2 bases, the J end by 5 bases, with 7 bases between. The CDR3 loop spans 13 amino acids. The germline gives CDR1 GTSNPN, CDR2 SVGIG (reference sequence). The CDR3 DNA sequence: TGTGCCTGGAGTTTGAGAAATAATTCACCCCTCCACTTT. This codes for CAWSLRNNSPLHF.

The chain combines TRBV7-2 with TRBJ2-1; 10 bases agree with TRBD2. From germline, CDR1 is SGHTA and CDR2 FQGNSA. This CDR3 contains 17 residues. V was pared by 8 bases and J by 5 bases, with 15 bases of the junction left unmatched. The CDR3 region is CASQNRSGGAFNNEQFF. The DNA of the CDR3 is TGTGCCAGCCAAAATCGAAGCGGGGGGGCATTCAACAATGAGCAGTTCTTC.

The V call is TRBV5-1, the J call TRBJ1-2; a possible D gene is TRBD1 (5 bases). The CDR3 is 14 residues long. The ends were cut back, 5 bases at V and 4 bases at J, with 15 bases in the middle. In germline, CDR1 is SGHRS, CDR2 YFSETQ. For the CDR3, the DNA is TGCGCCAGCAGGCCTAAGGGACCGACCTATGGCTACACCTTC. Translated: CASRPKGPTYGYTF.

The rearrangement uses TRBV10-2 and TRBJ2-3, with D unclear. Trimming cost V 2 bases and J 5 bases, with 11 bases left between them. Germline CDR1 and CDR2: WSHSY and SAAADI. The CDR3 is 14 amino acids. The CDR3 loop reads CASSEGVTQDTQYF. CDR3 in DNA: TGCGCCAGCAGTGAGGGAGTAACACAAGATACGCAGTATTTT.

The J gene is TRBJ2-3, the V gene TRBV6-5, with D uncertain. This CDR3 comprises 15 residues. V was shortened by 2 bases and J by 0 bases, with 9 bases between the two germline ends. The germline V gene has CDR1 MNHEY and CDR2 SVGAGI. The CDR3 nucleotides are TGTGCCAGCAGTTACCTGGACCCTAGCACAGATACGCAGTATTTT. Its protein product is CASSYLDPSTDTQYF.

The chain is built from TRBV11-3 and TRBJ2-2, with D possibly matching TRBD1 (6 bases). The V end was cut by 6 bases, the J end by 4 bases, with 18 bases between. The germline V gene encodes CDR1 SGHNT and CDR2 YENEEA. The CDR3 is made up of 16 amino acids. CDR3 protein: CASSSRGHPGTGELFF. In nucleotides, the CDR3 is TGTGCCAGCAGTTCCCGGGGACATCCGGGCACCGGGGAGCTGTTTTTT.